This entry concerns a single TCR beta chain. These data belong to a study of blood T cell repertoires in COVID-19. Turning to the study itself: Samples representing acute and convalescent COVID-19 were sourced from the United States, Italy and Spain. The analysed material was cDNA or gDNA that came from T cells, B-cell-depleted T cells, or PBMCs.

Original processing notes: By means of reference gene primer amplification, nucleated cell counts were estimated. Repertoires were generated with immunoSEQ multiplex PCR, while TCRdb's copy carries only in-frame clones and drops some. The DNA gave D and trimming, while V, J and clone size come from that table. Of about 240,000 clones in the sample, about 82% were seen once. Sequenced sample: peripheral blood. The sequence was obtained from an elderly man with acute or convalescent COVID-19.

CDR3 in amino acids: CASRPGGIGTEAFF. The CDR3 nucleotides read TGTGCCAGCCGTCCCGGAGGGATCGGAACTGAAGCTTTCTTT. This chain connects TRBV7-9 to TRBJ1-1, with D unresolved. The CDR3 length is 14 residues. V lost 8 bases and J lost 5, with 18 bases in between. Germline V CDR1 and CDR2: SEHNR, FQNEAQ (reference sequence).